This T cell receptor (beta chain) was sequenced during a study of T cell changes during pregnancy in multiple sclerosis. Assay: immunoSEQ multiplex PCR; the TCRdb copy retains only in-frame clones and omits some. Seen here are tens of thousands of clones, 91% observed once, and the top ten hold about 1.7%. The ends were cut back, 3 bases at V and 6 bases at J, with 9 bases in the middle. CDR3 length equals 12 residues. Germline assignment: CDR1 SGHVS and CDR2 FNYEAQ. The rearrangement joins TRBV7-6 to TRBJ2-7; no clear D gene. Source: peripheral blood, taken after pregnancy. The sequence was obtained from a female donor in good health, enrolled as a control in a pregnancy study. The CDR3 DNA sequence: TGTGCCAGCAGCTTGACTCCGGGCGAGCAGTACTTC. As protein: CASSLTPGEQYF.